This entry lists 13 T cell receptor beta chains sequenced from one sample in a study of CD8+CD57+ T cells in acquired aplastic anemia. Genomic DNA provided the template from which TCR beta VDJ and CDR3 profiles were obtained. TCRdb re-analysed the reads in MiXCR, keeping a single row per CDR3 protein. The profile covers about 80,000 distinct CDR3 sequences, with 40% to 50% appearing a single time and approximately 70% taken by the ten largest. Sequenced input: sorted CD4+, CD8+, or CD8+CD57+ T cells (not recorded which) from PBMCs. These receptors originate from a human donor in good health, serving as a control.

This clonotype appeared many times. V and J are TRBV29-1 and TRBJ1-2; D not certain. Germline CDR1 SQVTM, CDR2 ANQGSEA. The length of the CDR3 is 13 residues. Trimming removed 4 bases from V and 0 bases from J, with 9 bases in between. CDR3 region: CSVVWDSNYGYTF. In DNA form, the CDR3 reads TGCAGCGTTGTGTGGGATTCTAACTATGGCTACACCTTC.

This clonotype has only a few counts. The genes are TRBV19 and TRBJ2-3; TRBD2 agrees at 7 bases. Per the germline V gene, CDR1 is LNHDA and CDR2 is SQIVND (reference sequence). Trimming took 11 bases from V and 2 from J; bases not matched to a gene: 13. This CDR3 region has 15 residues. CDR3 DNA: TGTGCCTGGAGTAGCGGGCCTACGGTCACAGATACGCAGTATTTT. Encoded protein: CAWSSGPTVTDTQYF.

This clonotype showed up just a few times. A read error is possible here, since a much larger clone lies one base away. This sequence joins TRBV12-3 or TRBV12-4 and TRBJ2-3; D may be TRBD1 (5 bases). This CDR3 comprises 12 residues. DNA for the CDR3: TGTGCCAGCAGTACCCGAACAGGTACGCAGTATTTT. The encoded protein is CASSTRTGTQYF.

The rearrangement uses TRBV4-1 and TRBJ2-7; possibly TRBD1 or TRBD2 for D (6 bases each). The CDR3 runs 15 residues. Germline-derived CDR1 and CDR2 are MGHRA and YSYEKL. V was trimmed by 3 bases and J by 0 bases, leaving 12 bases between them. The CDR3 nucleotides read TGCGCCAGCAGCCAGGGCGGGACACACTCCTACGAGCAGTACTTC. This codes for CASSQGGTHSYEQYF.

Many counts were recorded for this clonotype. The genes are TRBV10-3 and TRBJ1-2; D unclear. CDR3 size: 13 residues. The germline V and J ends were trimmed by 7 bases and 3 bases, with 12 bases remaining between them. From germline, CDR1 is ENHRY and CDR2 SYGVKD. The CDR3 bases are TGTGCCATCAAACCGGACGGAGACTATGGCTACACCTTC. Translation: CAIKPDGDYGYTF.

This clonotype was counted many times. V is TRBV20-1 and J is TRBJ2-7; 11 bases line up with TRBD2. The ends lost 1 base at V and 0 bases at J; junction bases unmatched: 8. CDR1 is DFQATT and CDR2 is SNEGSKA in the germline V gene (reference sequence). The CDR3 is 17 residues long. DNA of the CDR3: TGCAGTGCTAGAGGACTAGCGGGAACACAAAGCTCCTACGAGCAGTACTTC. Translated, it gives CSARGLAGTQSSYEQYF.

Ten or more counts support this clonotype. The chain carries TRBV10-3 and TRBJ2-7; D assignment may be TRBD1 or TRBD2 (5 bases each). CDR3 length: 13 amino acids. V dropped 10 bases and J dropped 0 bases, with 13 bases sitting between them. CDR1 and CDR2 (germline): ENHRY, SYGVKD. In nucleotides, the CDR3 is TGTGCCACCACCGGGACGGGCTCCTACGAGCAGTACTTC. It translates to CATTGTGSYEQYF.

J is TRBJ2-7 and V is TRBV20-1; TRBD2 matches 9 bases. Germline loops: CDR1 DFQATT, CDR2 SNEGSKA (reference sequence). Trimming cost V 3 bases and J 1 base; bases outside gene matches: 4. The CDR3 has 14 residues. The CDR3 sequence is CSARRGLASYEQYF. The DNA for the CDR3 is TGCAGTGCTAGGAGGGGACTAGCTTCCTACGAGCAGTACTTC.

This clonotype was seen many times. The gene calls are TRBV11-3 and TRBJ2-1; perhaps D is TRBD1 or TRBD2 (5 bases each). The CDR3 extends over 13 amino acids. Germline V gene lookup returns CDR1 SGHNT and CDR2 YENEEA. Trimming took 3 bases from V and 9 from J, leaving 12 bases between them. CDR3 in amino acids: CASSFSGQGEQFF. CDR3 nucleotides: TGTGCCAGCAGCTTCTCGGGGCAAGGTGAGCAGTTCTTC.

This clonotype was seen more than once but under ten times. The CDR3 region has the DNA TGTGCCAGTAGTATCGGTCAGGGAGGTGGTACTAATGAAAAACTGTTTTTT. Translated, it gives CASSIGQGGGTNEKLFF. The chain combines TRBV19 with TRBJ1-4, with D possibly TRBD1 on 5 matching bases. Germline V lookup: CDR1 LNHDA, CDR2 SQIVND (reference sequence). Trimming pared 3 bases from V and 2 bases from J, leaving 16 bases between. The CDR3 spans 17 residues.

The V gene is TRBV7-9, the J gene TRBJ2-3; 7 nucleotides line up with TRBD2. The germline CDR1 and CDR2 sequences are SEHNR and FQNEAQ (reference sequence). The CDR3 contains 13 residues. The trim removed 3 bases at V and 4 bases at J, leaving 1 base unmatched. The CDR3 loop is CASSLAGADTQYF. CDR3 nucleotide sequence: TGTGCCAGCAGCTTGGCGGGGGCAGATACGCAGTATTTT.

This rearrangement joins TRBV19 to TRBJ1-6; 7 bases fit TRBD1. The CDR3 is 14 amino acids. V trimming: 6 bases; J trimming: 8 bases; junction bases outside the gene matches: 7. CDR1 and CDR2 from the germline V gene are LNHDA and SQIVND (reference sequence). Written as DNA, the CDR3 is TGTGCCAGTAGCTTGACAGGGCGGGATTCACCCCTCCACTTT. As protein: CASSLTGRDSPLHF.

This clonotype occurred once. V and J are TRBV25-1 and TRBJ1-5; tentatively, D is TRBD1 (6 bases). Germline V gene sequence: CDR1 MGHDK, CDR2 SYGVNS. The CDR3 is made up of 15 amino acids. The V end was cut by 8 bases, the J end by 3 bases, with 17 bases between. The CDR3 DNA reads TGTGCCAGCGCCTCGGGAGAGGGGGTCAATCAGCCCCAGCATTTT. Translating it yields CASASGEGVNQPQHF. Variable domain in full (rest from reference TRBV25-1 and TRBJ1-5): EADIYQTPRYLVIGTGKKITLECSQTMGHDKMYWYQQDPGMELHLIHYSYGVNSTEKGDLSSESTVSRIRTEHFPLTLESARPSHTSQYLCASASGEGVNQPQHFGDGTRLSIL.